A single sample is the source of the 2 T cell receptor beta chains below, sequenced in a study of blood T cell repertoires in COVID-19. Generated by immunoSEQ multiplex PCR, the TCRdb table keeps only in-frame clones and is missing some. The table lists around 190,000 clones, about four fifths of them singletons, with approximately 3% in the top ten. Material: PBMCs or T cells enriched from blood (not recorded which). These receptors were taken from a young woman who had recovered from COVID-19.

The rearrangement joins TRBV9 to TRBJ1-3; tentative D call: TRBD1 (6 bases). Germline assignment: CDR1 SGDLS and CDR2 YYNGEE. V lost 0 bases and J 2 bases, leaving 21 bases between the germline ends. This CDR3 contains 19 residues. CDR3 amino acids: CASSVVASLPGTPGNTIYF. CDR3 DNA: TGTGCCAGCAGCGTAGTGGCGTCTCTCCCCGGGACACCTGGAAACACCATATATTTT.

This clone was counted a few times. This chain's CDR3 is CASSPGDWLYNEQFF. CDR3 coding DNA: TGTGCCAGCAGCCCGGGGGACTGGCTCTACAATGAGCAGTTCTTC. The V call is TRBV5-4, the J call TRBJ2-1; a weak D match, TRBD2 (6 bases). This CDR3 comprises 15 residues. With 4 bases removed from V and 3 bases from J, the gap between germline ends came to 14 bases. The V gene's germline CDR1 is SGHNT and CDR2 YYREEE (reference sequence).